This TCR beta chain emerged from a study of regulatory T cells in long-lasting Graves disease. Study summary: Antithyroid drug exposure in newly diagnosed Graves' patients had lasted under 3 months. Study results and caveats: The study found persistent patients shared more public clonotypes (approximately 2,700) than new patients (over 900).

Time point reported: newly diagnosed GD, antithyroid drugs for less than 3 months. The TCR library was prepared using RNA isolated from PBMCs. As collected, the peripheral blood samples measured roughly 10 milliliters each and went into EDTA tubes. A remark on this clonotype: Its antigen is not known. A much larger clone differs by one base, so this may be a read error.

iRepertoire HTBI primers and Arm-PCR of CDR3 regions built TCR beta libraries. Using its own MiXCR run on the multiplex PCR reads, TCRdb lists one record per CDR3 protein. The sample has 320,000 or so distinct CDR3 sequences, roughly 18% seen once. CDR3 length: 18 residues. The trim removed 6 bases at V and 5 bases at J, leaving 13 bases unmatched. The sequence derives from a female donor with Graves disease. Sample: peripheral blood mononuclear cells (PBMCs), taken at new diagnosis, from a patient treated with antithyroid drugs. The chain recombines TRBV12-3 or TRBV12-4 with TRBJ2-2, with 12 bases fitting TRBD2. The CDR3 coding sequence is TGTGCCAGCAGCACCCCCTCGGGACTAGCGGGCCGAACCGGGGAGCTGTTTTTT. Protein product: CASSTPSGLAGRTGELFF.